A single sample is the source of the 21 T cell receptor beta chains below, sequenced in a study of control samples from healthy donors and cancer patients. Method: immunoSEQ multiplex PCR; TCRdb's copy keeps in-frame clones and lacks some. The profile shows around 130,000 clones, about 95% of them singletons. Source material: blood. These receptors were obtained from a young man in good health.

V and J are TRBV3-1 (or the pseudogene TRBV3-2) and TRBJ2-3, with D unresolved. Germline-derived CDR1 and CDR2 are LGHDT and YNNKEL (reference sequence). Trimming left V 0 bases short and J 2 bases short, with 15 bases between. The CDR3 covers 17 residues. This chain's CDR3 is CASSQDTTGPSTDTQYF. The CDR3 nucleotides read TGTGCCAGCAGCCAAGATACTACCGGGCCCTCCACAGATACGCAGTATTTT.

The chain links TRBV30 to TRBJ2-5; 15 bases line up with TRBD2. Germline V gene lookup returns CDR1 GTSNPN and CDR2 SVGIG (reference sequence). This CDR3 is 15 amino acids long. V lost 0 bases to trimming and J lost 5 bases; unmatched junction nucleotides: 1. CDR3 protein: CAWSVGTSGRETQYF. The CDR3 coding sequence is TGTGCCTGGAGTGTTGGGACTAGCGGGAGGGAGACCCAGTACTTC. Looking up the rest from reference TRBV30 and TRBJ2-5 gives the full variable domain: SQTIHQWPATLVQPVGSPLSLECTVEGTSNPNLYWYRQAAGRGLQLLFYSVGIGQISSEVPQNLSASRPQDRQFILSSKKLLLSDSGFYLCAWSVGTSGRETQYFGPGTRLLVL.

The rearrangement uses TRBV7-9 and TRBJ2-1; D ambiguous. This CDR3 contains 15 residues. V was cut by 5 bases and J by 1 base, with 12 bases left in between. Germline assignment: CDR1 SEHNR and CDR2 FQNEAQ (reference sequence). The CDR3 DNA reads TGTGCCAGCAGCCCAAGCCAGGTATCCTACAATGAGCAGTTCTTC. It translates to CASSPSQVSYNEQFF.

The CDR3 is CASAKYEQYF. CDR3 bases: TGTGCCAGCGCCAAGTACGAGCAGTACTTC. This chain links TRBV7-2 with TRBJ2-7; unclear D gene. Germline assignment: CDR1 SGHTA and CDR2 FQGNSA. This CDR3 spans 10 amino acids. Trimming left V 8 bases short and J 4 bases short, with 6 bases between. The full variable domain, completed using reference TRBV7-2 and TRBJ2-7, is GAGVSQSPSNKVTEKGKDVELRCDPISGHTALYWYRQSLGQGLEFLIYFQGNSAPDKSGLPSDRFSAERTGGSVSTLTIQRTQQEDSAVYLCASAKYEQYFGPGTRLTVT.

CDR3 residues: CASSPGTGGETQYF. The CDR3 region has the DNA TGCGCCAGCAGTCCCGGGACAGGGGGAGAGACCCAGTACTTC. The V call is TRBV10-1, the J call TRBJ2-5, with 11 bases aligning to TRBD1. The germline V gene encodes CDR1 WNHNN and CDR2 SYGVQD (reference sequence). This CDR3 region has 14 residues. V trimming: 5 bases; J trimming: 4 bases; junction bases outside the gene matches: 3.

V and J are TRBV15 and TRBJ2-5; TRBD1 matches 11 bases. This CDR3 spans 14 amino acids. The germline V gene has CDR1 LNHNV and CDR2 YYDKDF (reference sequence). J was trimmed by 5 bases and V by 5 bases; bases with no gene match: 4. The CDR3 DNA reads TGTGCCACCAGCCGGGACAGGGGGTTGGAGACCCAGTACTTC. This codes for CATSRDRGLETQYF.

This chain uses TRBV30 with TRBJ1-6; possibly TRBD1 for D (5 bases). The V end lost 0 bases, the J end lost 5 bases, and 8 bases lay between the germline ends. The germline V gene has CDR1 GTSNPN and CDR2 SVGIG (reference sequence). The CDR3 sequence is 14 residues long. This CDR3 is CAWSVRDHNSPLHF. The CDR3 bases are TGTGCCTGGAGTGTGAGGGACCATAATTCACCCCTCCACTTT.

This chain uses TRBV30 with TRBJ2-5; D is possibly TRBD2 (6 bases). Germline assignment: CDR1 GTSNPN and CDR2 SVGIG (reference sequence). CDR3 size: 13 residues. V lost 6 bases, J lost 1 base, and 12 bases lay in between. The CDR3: CACSRDSQETQYF. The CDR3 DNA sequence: TGTGCCTGTTCTCGGGACTCCCAAGAGACCCAGTACTTC.

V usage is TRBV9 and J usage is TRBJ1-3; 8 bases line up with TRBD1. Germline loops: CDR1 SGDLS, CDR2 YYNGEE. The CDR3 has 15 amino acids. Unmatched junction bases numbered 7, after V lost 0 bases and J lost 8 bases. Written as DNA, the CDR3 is TGTGCCAGCAGCGTAGAGGGACAGGCCAGAGACACCATATATTTT. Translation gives CASSVEGQARDTIYF.

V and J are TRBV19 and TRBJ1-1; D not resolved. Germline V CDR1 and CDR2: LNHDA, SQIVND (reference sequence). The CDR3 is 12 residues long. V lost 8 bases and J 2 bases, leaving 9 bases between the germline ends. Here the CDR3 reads CASSDTNTEAFF. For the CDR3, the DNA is TGTGCCAGTTCAGACACAAACACTGAAGCTTTCTTT. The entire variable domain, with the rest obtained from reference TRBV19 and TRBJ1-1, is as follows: DGGITQSPKYLFRKEGQNVTLSCEQNLNHDAMYWYRQDPGQGLRLIYYSQIVNDFQKGDIAEGYSVSREKKESFPLTVTSAQKNPTAFYLCASSDTNTEAFFGQGTRLTVV.

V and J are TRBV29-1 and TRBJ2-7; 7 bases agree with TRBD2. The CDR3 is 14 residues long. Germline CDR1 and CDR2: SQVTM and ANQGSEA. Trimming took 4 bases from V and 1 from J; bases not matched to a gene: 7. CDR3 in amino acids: CSVARRGESYEQYF. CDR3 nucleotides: TGCAGCGTTGCCCGACGGGGGGAGTCCTACGAGCAGTACTTC.

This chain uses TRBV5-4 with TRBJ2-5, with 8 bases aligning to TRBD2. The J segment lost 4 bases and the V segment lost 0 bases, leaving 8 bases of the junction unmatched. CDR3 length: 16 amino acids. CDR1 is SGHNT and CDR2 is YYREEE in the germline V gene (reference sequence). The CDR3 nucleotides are TGTGCCAGCAGCTTGGATCCAGCGGGGGCGGGAGAGACCCAGTACTTC. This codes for CASSLDPAGAGETQYF.

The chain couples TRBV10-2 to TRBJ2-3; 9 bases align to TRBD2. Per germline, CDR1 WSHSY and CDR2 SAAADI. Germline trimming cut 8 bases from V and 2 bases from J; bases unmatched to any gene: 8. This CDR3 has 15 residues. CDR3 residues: CASQKAGGFTDTQYF. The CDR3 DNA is TGCGCCAGCCAAAAAGCGGGGGGCTTCACAGATACGCAGTATTTT.

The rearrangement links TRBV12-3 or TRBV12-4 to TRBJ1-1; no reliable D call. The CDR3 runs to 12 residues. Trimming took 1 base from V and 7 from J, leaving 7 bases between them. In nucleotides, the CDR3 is TGTGCCAGCAGTTTAGACCTCAATGAAGCTTTCTTT. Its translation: CASSLDLNEAFF.

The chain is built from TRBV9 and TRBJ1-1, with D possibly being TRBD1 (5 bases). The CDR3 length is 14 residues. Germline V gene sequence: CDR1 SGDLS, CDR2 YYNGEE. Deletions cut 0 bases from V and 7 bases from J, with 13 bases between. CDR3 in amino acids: CASSVEGLSDEAFF. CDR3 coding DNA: TGTGCCAGCAGCGTAGAGGGACTGAGCGATGAAGCTTTCTTT. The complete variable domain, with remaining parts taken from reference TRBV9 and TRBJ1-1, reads DSGVTQTPKHLITATGQRVTLRCSPRSGDLSVYWYQQSLDQGLQFLIQYYNGEERAKGNILERFSAQQFPDLHSELNLSSLELGDSALYFCASSVEGLSDEAFFGQGTRLTVV.

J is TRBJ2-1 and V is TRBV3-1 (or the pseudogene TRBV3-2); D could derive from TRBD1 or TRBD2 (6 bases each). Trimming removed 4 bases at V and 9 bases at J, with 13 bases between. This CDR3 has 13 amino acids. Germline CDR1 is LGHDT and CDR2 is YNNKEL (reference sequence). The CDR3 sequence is CASSRRLGGEQFF. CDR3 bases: TGTGCCAGCAGCCGCCGACTAGGGGGTGAGCAGTTCTTC.

Here the CDR3 DNA reads TGTGCCAGCAACTACCTTGGGGCAGATACGCAGTATTTT. It encodes CASNYLGADTQYF. This chain links TRBV7-2 with TRBJ2-3; the D is unclear. There are 13 residues in the CDR3. V dropped 7 bases and J dropped 4 bases, with 12 bases sitting between them. In germline, CDR1 is SGHTA, CDR2 FQGNSA.

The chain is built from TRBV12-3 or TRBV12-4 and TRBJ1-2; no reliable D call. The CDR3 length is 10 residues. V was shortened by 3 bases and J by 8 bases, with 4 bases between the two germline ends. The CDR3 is CASSFEGYTF. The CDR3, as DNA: TGTGCCAGCAGTTTCGAAGGCTACACCTTC.

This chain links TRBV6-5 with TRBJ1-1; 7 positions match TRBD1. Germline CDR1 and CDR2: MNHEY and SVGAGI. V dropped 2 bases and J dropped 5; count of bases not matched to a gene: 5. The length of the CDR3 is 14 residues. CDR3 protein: CASSYTGVGTEAFF. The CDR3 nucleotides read TGTGCCAGCAGTTACACAGGGGTGGGTACTGAAGCTTTCTTT.

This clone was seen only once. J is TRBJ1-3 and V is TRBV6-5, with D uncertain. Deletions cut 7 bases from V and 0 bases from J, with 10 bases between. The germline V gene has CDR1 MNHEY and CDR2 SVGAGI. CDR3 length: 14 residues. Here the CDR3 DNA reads TGTGCCAGCACATCGGTGAGCTCTGGAAACACCATATATTTT. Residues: CASTSVSSGNTIYF.

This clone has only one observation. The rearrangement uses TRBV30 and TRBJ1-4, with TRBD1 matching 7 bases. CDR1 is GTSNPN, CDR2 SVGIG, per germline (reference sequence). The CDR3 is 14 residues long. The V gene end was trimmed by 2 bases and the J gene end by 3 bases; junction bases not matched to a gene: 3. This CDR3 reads CAWSSGQSNEKLFF. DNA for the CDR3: TGTGCCTGGAGTTCGGGACAGTCTAATGAAAAACTGTTTTTT.